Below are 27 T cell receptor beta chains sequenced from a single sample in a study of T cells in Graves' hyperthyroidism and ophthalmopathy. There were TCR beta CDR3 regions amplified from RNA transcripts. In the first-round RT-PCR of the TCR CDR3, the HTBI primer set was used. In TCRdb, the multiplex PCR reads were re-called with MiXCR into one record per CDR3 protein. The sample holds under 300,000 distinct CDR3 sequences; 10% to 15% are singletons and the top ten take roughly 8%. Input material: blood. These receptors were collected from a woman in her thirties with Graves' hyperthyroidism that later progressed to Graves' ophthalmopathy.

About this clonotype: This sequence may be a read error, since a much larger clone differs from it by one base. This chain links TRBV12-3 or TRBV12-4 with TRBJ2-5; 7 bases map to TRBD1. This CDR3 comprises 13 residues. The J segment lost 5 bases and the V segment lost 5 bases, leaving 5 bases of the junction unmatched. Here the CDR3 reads CASSPGTVETQYF. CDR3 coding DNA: TGTGCCAGCAGTCCGGGGACAGTCGAGACCCAGTACTTC.

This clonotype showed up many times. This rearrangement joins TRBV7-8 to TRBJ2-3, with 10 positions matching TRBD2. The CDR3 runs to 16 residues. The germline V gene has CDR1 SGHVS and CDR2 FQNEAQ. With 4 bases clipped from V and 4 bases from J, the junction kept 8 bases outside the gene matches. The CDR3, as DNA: TGTGCCAGCAGCTCCCTAGCGGGAGATGAGGCAGATACGCAGTATTTT. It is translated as CASSSLAGDEADTQYF.

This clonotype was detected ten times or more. CDR3 bases: TGTGCCAGCTCACCATACACCGGGGAGCTGTTTTTT. This encodes CASSPYTGELFF. This rearrangement joins TRBV18 to TRBJ2-2; D unresolved. Germline V gives CDR1 KGHSH, CDR2 LQKENI. The CDR3 contains 12 residues. The V gene lost 2 bases and the J gene lost 3 bases, with 1 base spanning the gap. Using reference TRBV18 and TRBJ2-2 for the parts outside the CDR3, the full variable domain is NAGVMQNPRHLVRRRGQEARLRCSPMKGHSHVYWYRQLPEEGLKFMVYLQKENIIDESGMPKERFSAEFPKEGPSILRIQQVVRGDSAAYFCASSPYTGELFFGEGSRLTVL.

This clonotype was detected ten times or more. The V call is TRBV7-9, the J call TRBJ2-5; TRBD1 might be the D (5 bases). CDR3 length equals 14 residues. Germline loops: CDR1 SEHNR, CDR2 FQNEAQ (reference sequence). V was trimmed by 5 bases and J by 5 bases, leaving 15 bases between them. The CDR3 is CASSPRTRPETQYF. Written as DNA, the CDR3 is TGTGCCAGCAGCCCCCGGACACGGCCGGAGACCCAGTACTTC. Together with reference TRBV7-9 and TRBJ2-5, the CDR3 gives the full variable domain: DTGVSQNPRHKITKRGQNVTFRCDPISEHNRLYWYRQTLGQGPEFLTYFQNEAQLEKSRLLSDRFSAERPKGSFSTLEIQRTEQGDSAMYLCASSPRTRPETQYFGPGTRLLVL.

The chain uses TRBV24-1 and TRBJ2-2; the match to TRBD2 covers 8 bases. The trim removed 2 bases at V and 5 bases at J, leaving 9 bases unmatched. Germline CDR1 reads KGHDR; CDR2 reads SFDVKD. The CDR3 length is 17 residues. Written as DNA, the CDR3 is TGTGCCACCAGTGATTCTCTTCGGGAGGGCGGAACCGGGGAGCTGTTTTTT. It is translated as CATSDSLREGGTGELFF.

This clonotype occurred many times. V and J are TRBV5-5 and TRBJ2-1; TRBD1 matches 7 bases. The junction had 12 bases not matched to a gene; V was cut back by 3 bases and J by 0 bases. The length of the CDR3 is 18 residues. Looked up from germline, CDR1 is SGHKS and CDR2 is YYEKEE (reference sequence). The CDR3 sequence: CASSSNNRGRSSYNEQFF. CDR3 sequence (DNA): TGTGCCAGCAGCTCGAATAACAGGGGCCGCTCCTCCTACAATGAGCAGTTCTTC.

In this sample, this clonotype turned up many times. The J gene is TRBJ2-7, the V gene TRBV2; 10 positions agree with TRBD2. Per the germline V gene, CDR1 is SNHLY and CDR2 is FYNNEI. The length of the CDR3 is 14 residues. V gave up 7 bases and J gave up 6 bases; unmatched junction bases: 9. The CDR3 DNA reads TGTGCCAGCATGGGAGTAGCGGGAGGAGGCGAGCAGTACTTC. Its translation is CASMGVAGGGEQYF.

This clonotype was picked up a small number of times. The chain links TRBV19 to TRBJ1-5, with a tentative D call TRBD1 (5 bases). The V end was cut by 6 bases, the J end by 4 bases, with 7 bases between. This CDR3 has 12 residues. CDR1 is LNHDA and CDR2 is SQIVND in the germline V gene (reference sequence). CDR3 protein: CASSRENQPQHF. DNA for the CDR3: TGTGCCAGTAGCAGGGAAAATCAGCCCCAGCATTTT.

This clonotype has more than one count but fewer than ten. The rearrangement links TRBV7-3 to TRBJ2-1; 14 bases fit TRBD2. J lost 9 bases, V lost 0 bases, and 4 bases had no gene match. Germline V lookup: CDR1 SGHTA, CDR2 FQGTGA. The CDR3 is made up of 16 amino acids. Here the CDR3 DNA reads TGTGCCAGCAGCTTAACCGGGACTAGCGGGAGAGGTGAGCAGTTCTTC. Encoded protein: CASSLTGTSGRGEQFF.

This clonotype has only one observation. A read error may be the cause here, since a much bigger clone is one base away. The CDR3 is CASSSEAQGIPLRF. CDR3 in DNA: TGTGCCAGCAGCTCGGAAGCTCAGGGCATACCCCTCCGCTTT. The chain combines TRBV7-2 with TRBJ1-6; D perhaps matches TRBD1 (5 bases). The length of the CDR3 is 14 residues. Germline loops: CDR1 SGHTA, CDR2 FQGNSA.

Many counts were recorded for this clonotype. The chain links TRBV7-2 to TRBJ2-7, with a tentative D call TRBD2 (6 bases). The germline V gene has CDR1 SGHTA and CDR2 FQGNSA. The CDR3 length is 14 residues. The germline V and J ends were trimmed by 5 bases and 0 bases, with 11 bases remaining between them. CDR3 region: CASSQRDFSYEQYF. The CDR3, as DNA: TGTGCCAGCAGCCAACGGGACTTCTCCTACGAGCAGTACTTC. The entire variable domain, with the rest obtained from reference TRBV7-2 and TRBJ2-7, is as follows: GAGVSQSPSNKVTEKGKDVELRCDPISGHTALYWYRQSLGQGLEFLIYFQGNSAPDKSGLPSDRFSAERTGGSVSTLTIQRTQQEDSAVYLCASSQRDFSYEQYFGPGTRLTVT.

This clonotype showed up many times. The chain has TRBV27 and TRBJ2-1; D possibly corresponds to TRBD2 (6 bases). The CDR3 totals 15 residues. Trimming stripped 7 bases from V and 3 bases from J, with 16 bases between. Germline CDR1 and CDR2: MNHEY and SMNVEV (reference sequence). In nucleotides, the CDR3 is TGTGCCAGCAAGTTTGGGGGGAATGGCTACAATGAGCAGTTCTTC. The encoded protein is CASKFGGNGYNEQFF.

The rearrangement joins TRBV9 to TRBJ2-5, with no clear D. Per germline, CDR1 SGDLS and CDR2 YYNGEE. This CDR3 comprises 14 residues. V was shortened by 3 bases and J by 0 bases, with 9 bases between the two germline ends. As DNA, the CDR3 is TGTGCCAGCAGCGGATCAGGTTACCAAGAGACCCAGTACTTC. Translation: CASSGSGYQETQYF.

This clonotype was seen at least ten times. In nucleotides, the CDR3 is TGTGCCTGGACCAGGCGGGACAGGGGGGCCTACGAGCAGTACTTC. It is translated as CAWTRRDRGAYEQYF. The V gene is TRBV30, the J gene TRBJ2-7, with TRBD1 matching 11 bases. The J segment lost 2 bases and the V segment lost 4 bases, leaving 7 bases of the junction unmatched. Germline values: CDR1 GTSNPN, CDR2 SVGIG (reference sequence). This CDR3 has 15 amino acids.

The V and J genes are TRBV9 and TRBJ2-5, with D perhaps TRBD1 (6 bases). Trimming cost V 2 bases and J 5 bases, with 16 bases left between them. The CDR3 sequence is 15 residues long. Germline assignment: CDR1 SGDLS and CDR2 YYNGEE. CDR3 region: CASSVRLGAGETQYF. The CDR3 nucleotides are TGTGCCAGCAGCGTCCGCCTGGGGGCAGGGGAGACCCAGTACTTC.

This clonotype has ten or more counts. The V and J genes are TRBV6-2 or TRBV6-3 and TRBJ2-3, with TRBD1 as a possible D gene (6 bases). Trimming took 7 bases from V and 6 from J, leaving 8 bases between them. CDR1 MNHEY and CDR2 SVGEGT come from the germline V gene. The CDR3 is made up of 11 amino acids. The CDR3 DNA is TGTGCCAGCAACGACAGGGATACGCAGTATTTT. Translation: CASNDRDTQYF.

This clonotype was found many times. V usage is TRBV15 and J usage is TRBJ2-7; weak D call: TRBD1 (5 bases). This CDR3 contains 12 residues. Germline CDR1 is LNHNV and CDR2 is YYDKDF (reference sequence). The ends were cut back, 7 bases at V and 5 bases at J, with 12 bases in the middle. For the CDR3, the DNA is TGTGCCACCACGTCGGCAGGGAACGAGCAGTACTTC. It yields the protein CATTSAGNEQYF.

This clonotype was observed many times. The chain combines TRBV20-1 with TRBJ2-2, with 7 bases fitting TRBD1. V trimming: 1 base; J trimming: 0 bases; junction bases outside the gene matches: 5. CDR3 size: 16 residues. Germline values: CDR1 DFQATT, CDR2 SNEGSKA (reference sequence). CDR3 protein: CSARVAGTANTGELFF. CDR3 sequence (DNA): TGCAGTGCTAGAGTCGCCGGGACAGCGAACACCGGGGAGCTGTTTTTT.

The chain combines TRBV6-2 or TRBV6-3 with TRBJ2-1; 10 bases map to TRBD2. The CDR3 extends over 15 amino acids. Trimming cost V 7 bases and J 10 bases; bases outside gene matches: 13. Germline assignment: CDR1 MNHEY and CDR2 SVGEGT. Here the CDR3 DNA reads TGTGCCAGCATCCACCCTAGCGGGAGTGGCGACGAGCAGTTCTTC. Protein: CASIHPSGSGDEQFF.

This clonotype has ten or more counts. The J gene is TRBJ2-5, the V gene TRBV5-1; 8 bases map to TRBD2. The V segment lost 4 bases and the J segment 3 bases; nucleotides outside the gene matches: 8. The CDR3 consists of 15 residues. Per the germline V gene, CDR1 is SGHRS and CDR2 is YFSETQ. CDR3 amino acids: CASSPAGTSKETQYF. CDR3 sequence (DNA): TGCGCCAGCAGCCCAGCCGGGACTAGTAAAGAGACCCAGTACTTC.

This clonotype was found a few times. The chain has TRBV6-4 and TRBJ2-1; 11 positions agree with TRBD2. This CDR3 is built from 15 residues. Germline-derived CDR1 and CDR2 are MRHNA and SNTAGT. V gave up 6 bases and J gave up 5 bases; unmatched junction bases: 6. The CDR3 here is CASSKLAGENNEQFF. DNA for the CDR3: TGTGCCAGCAGCAAACTAGCGGGAGAAAACAATGAGCAGTTCTTC.

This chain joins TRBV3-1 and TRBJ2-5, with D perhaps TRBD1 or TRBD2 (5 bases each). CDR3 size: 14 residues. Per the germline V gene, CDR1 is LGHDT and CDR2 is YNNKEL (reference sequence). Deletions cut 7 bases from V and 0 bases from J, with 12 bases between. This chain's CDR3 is CASTDGAYQETQYF. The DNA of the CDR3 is TGTGCCAGCACCGACGGGGCATACCAAGAGACCCAGTACTTC.

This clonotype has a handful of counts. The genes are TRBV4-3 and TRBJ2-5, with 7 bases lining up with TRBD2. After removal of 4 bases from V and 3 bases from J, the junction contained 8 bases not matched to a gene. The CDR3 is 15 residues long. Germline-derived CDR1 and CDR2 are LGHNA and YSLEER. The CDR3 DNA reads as TGCGCCAGCAGCCCGACTAGCAAGACGGAAGAGACCCAGTACTTC. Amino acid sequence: CASSPTSKTEETQYF.

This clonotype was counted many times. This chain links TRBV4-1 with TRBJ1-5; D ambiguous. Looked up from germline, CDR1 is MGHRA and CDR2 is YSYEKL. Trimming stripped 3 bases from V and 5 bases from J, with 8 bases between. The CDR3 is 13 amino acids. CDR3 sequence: CASSQVVDQPQHF. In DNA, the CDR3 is TGCGCCAGCAGCCAGGTTGTTGATCAGCCCCAGCATTTT.

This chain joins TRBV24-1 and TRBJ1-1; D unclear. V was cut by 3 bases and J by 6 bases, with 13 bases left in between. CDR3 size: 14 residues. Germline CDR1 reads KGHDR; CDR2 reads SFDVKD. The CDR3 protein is CATSDGSGRPEAFF. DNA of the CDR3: TGTGCCACCAGTGATGGGTCGGGCCGGCCTGAAGCTTTCTTT.

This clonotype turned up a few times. The CDR3 protein is CATSADRGSGNTIYF. CDR3 bases: TGTGCCACCAGCGCAGACCGCGGGTCTGGAAACACCATATATTTT. V usage is TRBV15 and J usage is TRBJ1-3; D is ambiguous. Trimming took off 5 bases at V and 1 base at J, with 12 bases between the two ends. This CDR3 spans 15 amino acids. CDR1 and CDR2 (germline): LNHNV, YYDKDF (reference sequence).

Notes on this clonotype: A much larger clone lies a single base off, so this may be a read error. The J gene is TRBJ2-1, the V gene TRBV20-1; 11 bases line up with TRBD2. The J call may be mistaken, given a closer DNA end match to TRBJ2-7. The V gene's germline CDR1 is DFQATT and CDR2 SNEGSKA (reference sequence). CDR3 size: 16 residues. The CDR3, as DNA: TGCAGTGCTAGAAGACTAGCGGGAAATCCCTACAATGAGCAGTACTTC. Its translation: CSARRLAGNPYNEQYF.